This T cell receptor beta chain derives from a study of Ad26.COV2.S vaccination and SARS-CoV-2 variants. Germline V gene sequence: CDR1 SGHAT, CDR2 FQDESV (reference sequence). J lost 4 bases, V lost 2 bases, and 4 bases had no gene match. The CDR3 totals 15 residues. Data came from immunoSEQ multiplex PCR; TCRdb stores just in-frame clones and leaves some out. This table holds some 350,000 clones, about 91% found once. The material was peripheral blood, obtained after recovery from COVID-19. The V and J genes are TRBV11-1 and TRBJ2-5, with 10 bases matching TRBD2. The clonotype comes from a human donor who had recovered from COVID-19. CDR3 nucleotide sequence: TGTGCCAGCAGCTTAAGCGGGGGGGCCCCAGAGACCCAGTACTTC. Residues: CASSLSGGAPETQYF.